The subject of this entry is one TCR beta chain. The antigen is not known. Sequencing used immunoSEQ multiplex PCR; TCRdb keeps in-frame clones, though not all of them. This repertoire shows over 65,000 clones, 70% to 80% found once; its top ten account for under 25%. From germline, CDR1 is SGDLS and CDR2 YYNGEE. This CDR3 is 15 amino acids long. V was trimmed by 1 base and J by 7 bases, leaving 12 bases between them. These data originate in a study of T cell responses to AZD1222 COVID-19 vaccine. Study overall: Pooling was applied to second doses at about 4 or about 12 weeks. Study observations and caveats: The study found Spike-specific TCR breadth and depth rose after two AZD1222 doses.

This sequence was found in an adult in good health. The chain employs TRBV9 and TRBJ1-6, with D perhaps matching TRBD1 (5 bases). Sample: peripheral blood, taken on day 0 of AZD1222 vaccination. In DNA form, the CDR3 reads TGTGCCAGCAGCGTACAGGGATCTAACAATTCACCCCTCCACTTT. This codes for CASSVQGSNNSPLHF.